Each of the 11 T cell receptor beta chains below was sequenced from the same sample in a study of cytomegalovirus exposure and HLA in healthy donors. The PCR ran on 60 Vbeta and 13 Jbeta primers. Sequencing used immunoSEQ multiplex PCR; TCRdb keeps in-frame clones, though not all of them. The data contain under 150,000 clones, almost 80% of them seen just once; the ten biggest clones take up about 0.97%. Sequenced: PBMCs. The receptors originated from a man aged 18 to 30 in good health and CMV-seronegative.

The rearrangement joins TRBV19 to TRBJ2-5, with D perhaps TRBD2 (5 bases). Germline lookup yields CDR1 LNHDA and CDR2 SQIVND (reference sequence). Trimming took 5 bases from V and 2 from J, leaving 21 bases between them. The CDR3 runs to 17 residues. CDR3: CASSLHLSGIQQETQYF. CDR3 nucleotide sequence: TGTGCCAGTAGTCTTCATTTATCGGGAATTCAACAAGAGACCCAGTACTTC.

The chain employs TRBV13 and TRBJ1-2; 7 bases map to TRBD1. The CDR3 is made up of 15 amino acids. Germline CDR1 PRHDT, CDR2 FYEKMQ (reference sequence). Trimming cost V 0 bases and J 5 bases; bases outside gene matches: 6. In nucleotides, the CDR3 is TGTGCCAGCAGCTTAGGCCTGGGACAGAAATATGGCTACACCTTC. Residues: CASSLGLGQKYGYTF.

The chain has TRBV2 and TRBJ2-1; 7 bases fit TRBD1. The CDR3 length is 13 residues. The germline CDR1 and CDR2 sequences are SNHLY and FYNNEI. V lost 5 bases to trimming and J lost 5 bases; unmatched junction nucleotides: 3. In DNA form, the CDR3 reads TGTGCCAGCAGTCCCGGGACAGACAATGAGCAGTTCTTC. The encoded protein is CASSPGTDNEQFF.

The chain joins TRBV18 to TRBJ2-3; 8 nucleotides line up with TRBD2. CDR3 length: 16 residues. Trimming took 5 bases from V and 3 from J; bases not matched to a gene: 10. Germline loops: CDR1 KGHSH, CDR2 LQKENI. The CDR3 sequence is CASSSMAGGETDTQYF. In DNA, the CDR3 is TGTGCCAGCTCATCGATGGCGGGGGGCGAAACAGATACGCAGTATTTT. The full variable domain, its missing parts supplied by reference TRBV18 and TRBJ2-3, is NAGVMQNPRHLVRRRGQEARLRCSPMKGHSHVYWYRQLPEEGLKFMVYLQKENIIDESGMPKERFSAEFPKEGPSILRIQQVVRGDSAAYFCASSSMAGGETDTQYFGPGTRLTVL.

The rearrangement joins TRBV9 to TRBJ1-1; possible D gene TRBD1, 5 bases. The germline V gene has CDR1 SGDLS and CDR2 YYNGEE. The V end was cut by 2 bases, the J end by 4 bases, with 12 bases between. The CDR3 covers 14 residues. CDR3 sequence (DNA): TGTGCCAGCAGCGTGTCGGGGGAGTTCACTGAAGCTTTCTTT. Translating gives CASSVSGEFTEAFF.

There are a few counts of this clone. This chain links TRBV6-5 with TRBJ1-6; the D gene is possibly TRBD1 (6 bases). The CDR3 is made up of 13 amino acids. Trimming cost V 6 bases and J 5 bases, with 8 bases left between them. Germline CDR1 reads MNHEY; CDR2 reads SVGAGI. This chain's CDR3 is CASRQGHNSPLHF. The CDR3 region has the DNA TGTGCCAGCAGACAGGGCCATAATTCACCCCTCCACTTT.

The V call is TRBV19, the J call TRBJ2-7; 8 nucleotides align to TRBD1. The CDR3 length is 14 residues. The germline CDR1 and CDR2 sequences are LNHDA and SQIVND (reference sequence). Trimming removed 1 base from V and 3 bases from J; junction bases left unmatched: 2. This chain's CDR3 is CASSIGDRGYEQYF. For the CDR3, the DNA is TGTGCCAGTAGTATAGGCGACAGGGGCTACGAGCAGTACTTC.

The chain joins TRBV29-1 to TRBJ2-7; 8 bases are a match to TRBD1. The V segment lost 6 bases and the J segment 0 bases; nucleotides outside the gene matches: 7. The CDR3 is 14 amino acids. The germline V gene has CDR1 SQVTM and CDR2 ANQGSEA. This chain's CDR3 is CSVARTGSSYEQYF. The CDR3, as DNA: TGCAGCGTGGCCCGGACAGGGAGCTCCTACGAGCAGTACTTC.

The CDR3 loop is CASSYGGVYNEQFF. The CDR3 DNA follows: TGTGCCAGCTCATACGGGGGGGTCTACAATGAGCAGTTCTTC. The V gene is TRBV2, the J gene TRBJ2-1; 8 bases line up with TRBD2. The germline gives CDR1 SNHLY, CDR2 FYNNEI. The CDR3 totals 14 residues. The V gene end was trimmed by 8 bases and the J gene end by 3 bases; junction bases not matched to a gene: 6.

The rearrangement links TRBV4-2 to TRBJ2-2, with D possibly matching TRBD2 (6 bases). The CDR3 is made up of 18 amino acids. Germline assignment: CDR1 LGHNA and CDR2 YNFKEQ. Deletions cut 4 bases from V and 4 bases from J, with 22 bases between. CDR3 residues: CASSRYATGLSGTGELFF. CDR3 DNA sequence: TGTGCCAGCAGCCGATATGCTACGGGACTCTCGGGCACCGGGGAGCTGTTTTTT.

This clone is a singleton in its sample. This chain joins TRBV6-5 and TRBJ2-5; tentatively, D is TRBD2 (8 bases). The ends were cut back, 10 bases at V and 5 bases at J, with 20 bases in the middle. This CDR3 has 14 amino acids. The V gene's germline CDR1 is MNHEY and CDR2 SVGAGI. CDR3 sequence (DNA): TGTGCCACCGGGAGGGGGCTAGGACGGGAGACCCAGTACTTC. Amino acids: CATGRGLGRETQYF.